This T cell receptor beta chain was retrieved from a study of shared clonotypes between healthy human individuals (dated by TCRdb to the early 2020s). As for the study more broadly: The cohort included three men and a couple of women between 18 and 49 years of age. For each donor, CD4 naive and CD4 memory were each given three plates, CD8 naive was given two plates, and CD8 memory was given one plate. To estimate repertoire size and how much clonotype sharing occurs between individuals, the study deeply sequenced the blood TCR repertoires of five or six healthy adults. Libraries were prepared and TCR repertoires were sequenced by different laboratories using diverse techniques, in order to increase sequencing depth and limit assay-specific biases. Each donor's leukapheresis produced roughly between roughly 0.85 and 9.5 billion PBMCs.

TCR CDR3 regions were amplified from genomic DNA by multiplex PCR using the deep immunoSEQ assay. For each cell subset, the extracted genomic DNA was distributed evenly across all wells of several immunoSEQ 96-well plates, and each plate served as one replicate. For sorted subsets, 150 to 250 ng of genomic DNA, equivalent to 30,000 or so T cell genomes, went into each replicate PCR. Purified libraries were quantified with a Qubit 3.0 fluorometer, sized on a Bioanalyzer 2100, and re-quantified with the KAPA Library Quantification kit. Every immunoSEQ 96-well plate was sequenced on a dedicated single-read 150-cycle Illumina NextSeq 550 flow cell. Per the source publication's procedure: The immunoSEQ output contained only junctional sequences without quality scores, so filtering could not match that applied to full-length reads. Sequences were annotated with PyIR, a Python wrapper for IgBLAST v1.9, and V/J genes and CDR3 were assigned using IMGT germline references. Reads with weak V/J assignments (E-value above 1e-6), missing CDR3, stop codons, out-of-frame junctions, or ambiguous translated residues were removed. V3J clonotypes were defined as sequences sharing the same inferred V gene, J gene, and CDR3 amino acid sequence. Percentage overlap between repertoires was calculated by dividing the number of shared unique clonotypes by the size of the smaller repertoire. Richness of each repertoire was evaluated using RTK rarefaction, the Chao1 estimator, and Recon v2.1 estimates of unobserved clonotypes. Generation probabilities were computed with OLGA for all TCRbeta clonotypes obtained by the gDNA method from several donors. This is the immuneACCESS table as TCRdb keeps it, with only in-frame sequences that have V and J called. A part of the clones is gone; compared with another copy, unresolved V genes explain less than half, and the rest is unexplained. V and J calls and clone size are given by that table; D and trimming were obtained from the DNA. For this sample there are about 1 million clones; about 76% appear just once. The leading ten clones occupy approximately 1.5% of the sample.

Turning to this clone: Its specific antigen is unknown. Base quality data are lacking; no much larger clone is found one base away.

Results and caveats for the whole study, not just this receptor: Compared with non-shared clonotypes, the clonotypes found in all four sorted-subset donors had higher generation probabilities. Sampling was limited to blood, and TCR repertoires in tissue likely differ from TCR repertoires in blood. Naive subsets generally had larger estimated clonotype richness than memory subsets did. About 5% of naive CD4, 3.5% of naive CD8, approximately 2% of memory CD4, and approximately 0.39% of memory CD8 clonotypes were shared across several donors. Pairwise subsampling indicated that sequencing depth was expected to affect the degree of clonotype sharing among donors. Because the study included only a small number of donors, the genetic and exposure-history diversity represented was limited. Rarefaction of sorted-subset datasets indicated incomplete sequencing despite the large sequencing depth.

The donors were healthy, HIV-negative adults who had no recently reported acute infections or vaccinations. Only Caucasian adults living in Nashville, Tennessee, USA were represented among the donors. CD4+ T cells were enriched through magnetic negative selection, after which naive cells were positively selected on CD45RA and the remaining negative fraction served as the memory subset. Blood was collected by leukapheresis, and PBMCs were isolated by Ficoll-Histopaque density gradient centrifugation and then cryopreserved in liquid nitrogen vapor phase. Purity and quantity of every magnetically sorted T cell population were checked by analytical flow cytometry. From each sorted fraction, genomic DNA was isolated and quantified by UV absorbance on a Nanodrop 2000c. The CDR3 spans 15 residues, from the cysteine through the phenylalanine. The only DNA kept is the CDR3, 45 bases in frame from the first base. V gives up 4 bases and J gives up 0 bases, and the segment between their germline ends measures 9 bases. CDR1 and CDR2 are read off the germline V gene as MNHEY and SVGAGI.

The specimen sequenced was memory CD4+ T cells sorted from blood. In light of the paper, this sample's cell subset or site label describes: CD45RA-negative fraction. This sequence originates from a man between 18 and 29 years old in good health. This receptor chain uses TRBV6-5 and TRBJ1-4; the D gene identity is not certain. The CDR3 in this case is CASSSKRPTNEKLFF. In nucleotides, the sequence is TGTGCCAGCAGTTCGAAGAGACCAACTAATGAAAAACTGTTTTTT.